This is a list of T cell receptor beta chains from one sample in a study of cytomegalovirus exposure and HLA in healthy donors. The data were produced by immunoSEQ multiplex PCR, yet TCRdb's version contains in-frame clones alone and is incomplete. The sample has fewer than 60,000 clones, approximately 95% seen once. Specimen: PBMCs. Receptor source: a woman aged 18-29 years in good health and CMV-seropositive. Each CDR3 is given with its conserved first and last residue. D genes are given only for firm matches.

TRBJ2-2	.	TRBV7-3	TGTGCCAGCAGCTTCGGGACTGCGAACACCGGGGAGCTGTTTTTT	CASSFGTANTGELFF
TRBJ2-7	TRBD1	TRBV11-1	TGTGCCAGCAGCGTAAGACAGGGGCCCTACGAGCAGTACTTC	CASSVRQGPYEQYF
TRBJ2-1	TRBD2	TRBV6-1	TGTGCCAGCAGTGAAGCGCTAGCGGGTTACAATGAGCAGTTCTTC	CASSEALAGYNEQFF
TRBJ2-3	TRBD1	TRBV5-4	TGTGCCAGCAGCTTAGGAGACAGGGGGACAGATACGCAGTATTTT	CASSLGDRGTDTQYF
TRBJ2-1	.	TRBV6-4	TGTGCCAGCAGTGACGGGAGCTCCTACAATGAGCAGTTCTTC	CASSDGSSYNEQFF
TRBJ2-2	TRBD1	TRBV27	TGTGCCAGCAGGACAGGGGACACCGGGGAGCTGTTTTTT	CASRTGDTGELFF
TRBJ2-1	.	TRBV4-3	TGCGCCAGCAGCCAAGGAGAACCCTACAATGAGCAGTTCTTC	CASSQGEPYNEQFF
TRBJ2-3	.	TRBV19	TGTGCCAGTACCCCGACCAGGGCACACACAGATACGCAGTATTTT	CASTPTRAHTDTQYF
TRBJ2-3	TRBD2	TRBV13	TGTGCCAGCAGCCCACTTCCGGCGGGAGGGGGGCCAGATACGCAGTATTTT	CASSPLPAGGGPDTQYF
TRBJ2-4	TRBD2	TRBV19	TGTGCCAGTAGTGTTACTAGCGGGAGGGCGGTAGGGGCCAAAAACATTCAGTACTTC	CASSVTSGRAVGAKNIQYF
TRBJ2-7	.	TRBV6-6	TGTGCCAGCAAGGGGACTTACGAGCAGTACTTC	CASKGTYEQYF
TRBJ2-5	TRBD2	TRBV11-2	TGTGCCAGCAGCTTAGGGGAGGGACTAGATGCGTACTTC	CASSLGEGLDAYF
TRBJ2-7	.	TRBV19	TGTGCCAGTAGTACTAGCTCCTACGAGCAGTACTTC	CASSTSSYEQYF
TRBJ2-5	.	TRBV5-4	TGTGCCAGCAGCGTGGAGGGCGGGCTCCAAGAGACCCAGTACTTC	CASSVEGGLQETQYF
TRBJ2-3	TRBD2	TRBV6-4	TGTGCCAGCAGTGAGTCTAGCGGGACGGGAGATACGCAGTATTTT	CASSESSGTGDTQYF
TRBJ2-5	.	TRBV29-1	TGCAGCGTTGAAGTGTCAGGGTTTCGGGAGACCCAGTACTTC	CSVEVSGFRETQYF